Following are 17 T cell receptor beta chains from one sample sequenced in a study of T cell responses to AZD1222 COVID-19 vaccine. Profiled with immunoSEQ multiplex PCR; TCRdb holds only in-frame clones, not every one. Seen here are about 150,000 clones, roughly 90% observed once, and the top ten hold 3% to 4%. The sequencing used peripheral blood, collected 28 days after the second AZD1222 dose. The receptors originated from an adult who received the AZD1222 COVID-19 vaccine.

The chain recombines TRBV7-3 with TRBJ1-6, with D possibly TRBD1 on 5 matching bases. V dropped 1 base and J dropped 3 bases, with 25 bases sitting between them. The CDR3 has 21 amino acids. Germline V gene sequence: CDR1 SGHTA, CDR2 FQGTGA. The CDR3 coding sequence is TGTGCCAGCAGCTTAAACCCCTCAACCCAGACAGAGTCAGTCTATAATTCACCCCTCCACTTT. This codes for CASSLNPSTQTESVYNSPLHF.

This chain joins TRBV7-9 and TRBJ2-7, with a possible D match to TRBD1 (5 bases). V lost 4 bases to trimming and J lost 6 bases, with 13 bases between them. CDR1 SEHNR and CDR2 FQNEAQ come from the germline V gene (reference sequence). The CDR3 is 13 amino acids. CDR3 in amino acids: CASSSTQEFEQYF. Here the CDR3 DNA reads TGTGCCAGCAGCTCCACACAGGAGTTCGAGCAGTACTTC.

In this sample, this clone turned up once. The V call is TRBV24-1, the J call TRBJ2-5; D is unclear. CDR1 and CDR2 (germline): KGHDR, SFDVKD. Trimming took off 9 bases at V and 0 bases at J, with 10 bases between the two ends. The CDR3 loop spans 13 amino acids. The CDR3 spells CATGGRNQETQYF. The CDR3 DNA reads as TGTGCCACCGGTGGGCGAAACCAAGAGACCCAGTACTTC.

The gene calls are TRBV19 and TRBJ2-1, with 11 bases matching TRBD1. The junction had 3 bases not matched to a gene; V was cut back by 4 bases and J by 4 bases. There are 15 residues in the CDR3. Germline V CDR1 and CDR2: LNHDA, SQIVND (reference sequence). CDR3 DNA: TGTGCCAGTAGTAACGGACAGGGGGCGTACAATGAGCAGTTCTTC. Amino acids: CASSNGQGAYNEQFF. Based on the CDR3 plus reference TRBV19 and TRBJ2-1, the full variable domain is DGGITQSPKYLFRKEGQNVTLSCEQNLNHDAMYWYRQDPGQGLRLIYYSQIVNDFQKGDIAEGYSVSREKKESFPLTVTSAQKNPTAFYLCASSNGQGAYNEQFFGPGTRLTVL.

The genes are TRBV18 and TRBJ1-1; no clear D. Germline lookup yields CDR1 KGHSH and CDR2 LQKENI. The CDR3 sequence is 16 residues long. Trimming removed 2 bases from V and 4 bases from J, with 17 bases in between. CDR3 DNA sequence: TGTGCCAGCTCACCATTGAATTCCCGAGAGGGCACTGAAGCTTTCTTT. Translation: CASSPLNSREGTEAFF.

This rearrangement joins TRBV27 to TRBJ2-7, with D tentatively TRBD2 (5 bases). The CDR3 is made up of 15 amino acids. V lost 6 bases and J lost 1, with 16 bases in between. Germline CDR1 reads MNHEY; CDR2 reads SMNVEV (reference sequence). CDR3 loop: CASRSMGEGSYEQYF. The CDR3 DNA reads as TGTGCCAGCAGGTCCATGGGTGAGGGTTCCTACGAGCAGTACTTC.

V gene TRBV19 combines with J gene TRBJ1-2, with 11 nucleotides matching TRBD1. Germline V gene lookup returns CDR1 LNHDA and CDR2 SQIVND (reference sequence). The CDR3 is 14 residues long. V lost 3 bases to trimming and J lost 8 bases; unmatched junction nucleotides: 5. The CDR3 loop is CASSIGQGAQGYTF. In nucleotides, the CDR3 is TGTGCCAGTAGTATCGGACAGGGGGCCCAAGGCTACACCTTC.

The gene calls are TRBV6-5 and TRBJ2-5; D possibly corresponds to TRBD1 (7 bases). CDR3 length: 15 residues. The germline CDR1 and CDR2 sequences are MNHEY and SVGAGI. The germline V and J ends were trimmed by 6 bases and 5 bases, with 19 bases remaining between them. In nucleotides, the CDR3 is TGTGCCAGCAGCCCCACAGGGGTCCGGGGGGAGACCCAGTACTTC. Translating it yields CASSPTGVRGETQYF.

The chain couples TRBV12-3 or TRBV12-4 to TRBJ2-3; D gene unclear. The CDR3 runs to 13 residues. Trimming pared 6 bases from V and 0 bases from J, leaving 7 bases between. CDR3 nucleotide sequence: TGTGCCAGCAGACAAACAAGCACAGATACGCAGTATTTT. Encoded protein: CASRQTSTDTQYF.

The chain recombines TRBV10-1 with TRBJ2-1, with 16 bases identical to TRBD2. The germline CDR1 and CDR2 sequences are WNHNN and SYGVQD (reference sequence). With 3 bases clipped from V and 4 bases from J, the junction kept 9 bases outside the gene matches. This CDR3 has 19 amino acids. CDR3 in DNA: TGCGCCAGCAGTGAAAAACCGGGACTAGCGGGAGGGAGATACAATGAGCAGTTCTTC. Protein: CASSEKPGLAGGRYNEQFF.

The rearrangement uses TRBV11-3 and TRBJ2-2, with 8 bases identical to TRBD2. Per germline, CDR1 SGHNT and CDR2 YENEEA. This CDR3 has 17 amino acids. Trimming cost V 5 bases and J 7 bases; bases outside gene matches: 15. Here the CDR3 DNA reads TGTGCCAGCAGCCAACACTGGACTAGCTCCCGAGACGGGGAGCTGTTTTTT. Translated: CASSQHWTSSRDGELFF.

The genes are TRBV24-1 and TRBJ1-5; unclear D gene. The CDR3 runs to 14 residues. The V end lost 9 bases, the J end lost 8 bases, and 19 bases lay between the germline ends. Germline CDR1 KGHDR, CDR2 SFDVKD. DNA for the CDR3: TGTGCCACCGCCAGTGGCGGGAGTTTGGAGCCCCAGCATTTT. Translating it yields CATASGGSLEPQHF.

The chain is built from TRBV5-5 and TRBJ2-7, with a possible D match to TRBD2 (5 bases). Trimming took 2 bases from V and 2 from J, leaving 8 bases between them. Germline CDR1 SGHKS, CDR2 YYEKEE (reference sequence). The CDR3 covers 13 residues. CDR3 DNA: TGTGCCAGCAGCTTAGAGGGAACCTACGAGCAGTACTTC. Translated: CASSLEGTYEQYF.

This clone was counted a few times. For the CDR3, the DNA is TGTGCCAGCAGTGACCTTAAGGCACCCAATGAGCAGTTCTTC. This encodes CASSDLKAPNEQFF. The chain has TRBV6-4 and TRBJ2-1; D is unclear. The CDR3 has 14 amino acids. V was trimmed by 2 bases and J by 6 bases, leaving 11 bases between them. CDR1 and CDR2 (germline): MRHNA, SNTAGT.

V usage is TRBV7-9 and J usage is TRBJ2-5; tentative D call: TRBD1 (5 bases). Trimming cost V 10 bases and J 2 bases, with 14 bases left between them. Germline V gene lookup returns CDR1 SEHNR and CDR2 FQNEAQ (reference sequence). The CDR3 loop spans 13 amino acids. The CDR3 bases are TGTGCCATCCCAGGGCGGTTACAAGAGACCCAGTACTTC. Protein product: CAIPGRLQETQYF.

The gene calls are TRBV4-1 and TRBJ2-1, with D maybe TRBD2 (6 bases). CDR3 length: 15 residues. Germline assignment: CDR1 MGHRA and CDR2 YSYEKL. V was pared by 4 bases and J by 7 bases, with 17 bases between. DNA of the CDR3: TGCGCCAGCAGCCGCGGGCCCTGGGCGGGAAATGAGCAGTTCTTC. Residues: CASSRGPWAGNEQFF.

The J gene is TRBJ1-6, the V gene TRBV7-9; a weak D match, TRBD1 (6 bases). Deletions cut 5 bases from V and 4 bases from J, with 12 bases between. The CDR3 extends over 15 amino acids. Germline loops: CDR1 SEHNR, CDR2 FQNEAQ (reference sequence). The CDR3 nucleotides are TGTGCCAGCAGCCTCCGGACAGAGTATAATTCACCCCTCCACTTT. Its protein is CASSLRTEYNSPLHF. Based on the CDR3 plus reference TRBV7-9 and TRBJ1-6, the full variable domain is DTGVSQNPRHKITKRGQNVTFRCDPISEHNRLYWYRQTLGQGPEFLTYFQNEAQLEKSRLLSDRFSAERPKGSFSTLEIQRTEQGDSAMYLCASSLRTEYNSPLHFGNGTRLTVT.